This TCR beta chain was captured in a study of vaccination effects on CD4 cells after COVID-19. Turning to the study itself: Either the mRNA-1273 or the BNT162b2 vaccine was given to participants as two doses.

ViraFEST assay sequencing came after antigen-specific CD4+ T cells were expanded with viral peptide pools. Isolation of CD4+ T cells took place after 10 days of culture. The healthy vaccine recipients, who had no prior SARS-CoV-2 infection, showed negative nucleocapsid antibodies. Cultures used roughly 2 million PBMC per well, roughly 11 IU/ml IL-2 and roughly 10 ug/ml peptides. Researchers swapped half the medium for IL-2 medium on both days 3 and 7. Comments on this clone: Its target is not known.

The length of the CDR3 is 15 residues. V lost 4 bases to trimming and J lost 4 bases; unmatched junction nucleotides: 7. From germline, CDR1 is MNHEY and CDR2 SVGAGI. The data were produced by immunoSEQ multiplex PCR, yet TCRdb's version contains in-frame clones alone and is incomplete. The table shows some 11,000 clones, with about 76% occurring only once. This receptor was obtained from a human donor who received a COVID-19 vaccine. The chain couples TRBV6-5 to TRBJ2-7, with 10 bases fitting TRBD1. The source was CD4+ T cells from PBMCs cultured with HCoV-229E spike peptides, collected before COVID-19 vaccination. The DNA of the CDR3 is TGTGCCAGCAGTTCTCCCCGGACAGGGGGGTACGAGCAGTACTTC. It yields the protein CASSSPRTGGYEQYF.